The T cell receptor beta chain described here comes from a study of cytotoxic CD8 clonotypes in ibrutinib-treated CLL. The overall study: Partial response was seen in approximately 25 patients and complete response in 2; after median approximately 68 months, about 14 stayed remitted, some 12 progressed. Findings and caveats of the study: Sustained-remission and progressing patients diverged in sampling times.

Sequencing was designed to attain a depth spanning 1 in 200,000 to 1 in 1 million T cells. TCRdb keeps only in-frame clones here, not all; method: immunoSEQ multiplex PCR. The table has roughly 250,000 clones, under 75% seen once. The CDR3 contains 15 residues. Deletions cut 4 bases from V and 5 bases from J, with 17 bases between. Germline values: CDR1 MGHRA, CDR2 YSYEKL. As for this clone: Its antigen is undetermined.

Specimen: PBMCs, collected after 24 months of ibrutinib treatment. The receptor was derived from a human donor with chronic lymphocytic leukemia. The chain joins TRBV4-1 to TRBJ2-5; D is perhaps TRBD2 (5 bases). This CDR3 is CASSRRVRVSETQYF. The CDR3 DNA sequence: TGCGCCAGCAGCCGGCGGGTACGGGTCTCGGAGACCCAGTACTTC.